Listed here is a single T cell receptor (beta chain). Its antigen is not known. Germline values: CDR1 SGHNT, CDR2 YENEEA. This CDR3 region has 15 residues. Deletions cut 3 bases from V and 6 bases from J, with 17 bases between. These data belong to a study of T cells in localized non-small cell lung cancer. Study outcomes and limitations: Paired adjacent lung recovered a median approximately 57 of the top 100 tumor clones. Overall survival was longer when the density of T cells in the blood was higher. Of the tissues analyzed, uninvolved adjacent lung showed maximal T cell clonality, greater than tumor. Sequencing, confined to only one tumor region, leaves heterogeneity possible.

Clones were read by immunoSEQ multiplex PCR, and TCRdb kept only the in-frame ones, dropping some. The sample shows 2,000 to 3,000 clones, roughly 24% of them seen only once. The rearrangement joins TRBV11-3 to TRBJ1-2; D not resolved. This clonotype originated in a male donor aged 60 or older with stage II squamous cell lung carcinoma. Specimen: lung tumor tissue, collected before any cancer treatment. CDR3 in DNA: TGTGCCAGCAGCTTGTTCAGGAAACCCGGGAATGGCTACACCTTC. Translating gives CASSLFRKPGNGYTF.